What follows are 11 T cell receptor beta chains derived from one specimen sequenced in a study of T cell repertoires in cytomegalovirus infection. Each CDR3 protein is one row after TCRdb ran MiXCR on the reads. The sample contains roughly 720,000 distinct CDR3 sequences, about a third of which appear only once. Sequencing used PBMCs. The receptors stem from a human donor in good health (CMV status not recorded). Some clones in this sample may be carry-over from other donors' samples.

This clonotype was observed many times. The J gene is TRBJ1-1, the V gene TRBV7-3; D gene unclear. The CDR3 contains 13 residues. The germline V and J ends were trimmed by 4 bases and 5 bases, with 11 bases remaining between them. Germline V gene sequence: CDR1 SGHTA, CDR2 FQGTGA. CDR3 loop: CASSSTVSTEAFF. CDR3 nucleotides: TGTGCCAGCAGCTCTACAGTTTCAACTGAAGCTTTCTTT.

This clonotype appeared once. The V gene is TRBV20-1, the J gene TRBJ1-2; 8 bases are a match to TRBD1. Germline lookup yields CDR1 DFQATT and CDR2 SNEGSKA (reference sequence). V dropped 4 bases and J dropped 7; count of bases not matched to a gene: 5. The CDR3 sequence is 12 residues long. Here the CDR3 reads CSATQGAVGYTF. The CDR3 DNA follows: TGCAGTGCTACTCAGGGGGCTGTTGGCTACACCTTC.

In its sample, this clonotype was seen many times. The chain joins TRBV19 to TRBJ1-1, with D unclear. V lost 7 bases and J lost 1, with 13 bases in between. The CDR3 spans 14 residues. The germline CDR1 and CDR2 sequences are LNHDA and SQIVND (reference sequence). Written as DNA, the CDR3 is TGTGCCAGTACGGAGTACCGGAGGAACACTGAAGCTTTCTTT. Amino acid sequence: CASTEYRRNTEAFF.

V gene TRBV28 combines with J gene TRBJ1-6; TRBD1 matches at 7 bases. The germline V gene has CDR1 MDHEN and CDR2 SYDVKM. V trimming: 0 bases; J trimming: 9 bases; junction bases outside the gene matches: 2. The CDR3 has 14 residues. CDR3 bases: TGTGCCAGCAGTTTATGGGCAGGGGGTTCACCCCTCCACTTT. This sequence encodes CASSLWAGGSPLHF. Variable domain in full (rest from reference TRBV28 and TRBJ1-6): DVKVTQSSRYLVKRTGEKVFLECVQDMDHENMFWYRQDPGLGLRLIYFSYDVKMKEKGDIPEGYSVSREKKERFSLILESASTNQTSMYLCASSLWAGGSPLHFGNGTRLTVT.

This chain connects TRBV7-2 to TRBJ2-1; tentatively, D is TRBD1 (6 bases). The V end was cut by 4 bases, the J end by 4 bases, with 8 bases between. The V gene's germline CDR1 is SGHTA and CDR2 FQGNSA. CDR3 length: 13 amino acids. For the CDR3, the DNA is TGTGCCAGCAGCTGCGACAGGTACAATGAGCAGTTCTTC. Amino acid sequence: CASSCDRYNEQFF.

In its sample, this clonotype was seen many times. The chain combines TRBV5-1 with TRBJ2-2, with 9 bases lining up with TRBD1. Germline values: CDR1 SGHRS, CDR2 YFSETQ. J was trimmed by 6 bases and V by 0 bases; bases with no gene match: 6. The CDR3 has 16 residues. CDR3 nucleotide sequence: TGCGCCAGCAGCTTGGGCGGGACAGGGAGTCCCGGGGAGCTGTTTTTT. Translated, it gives CASSLGGTGSPGELFF.

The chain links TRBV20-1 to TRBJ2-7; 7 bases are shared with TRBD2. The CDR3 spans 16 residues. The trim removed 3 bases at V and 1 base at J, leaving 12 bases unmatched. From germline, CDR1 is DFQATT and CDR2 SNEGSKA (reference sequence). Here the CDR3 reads CSASPASGTRSYEQYF. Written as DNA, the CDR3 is TGCAGTGCTAGCCCTGCTAGCGGCACAAGGTCCTACGAGCAGTACTTC.

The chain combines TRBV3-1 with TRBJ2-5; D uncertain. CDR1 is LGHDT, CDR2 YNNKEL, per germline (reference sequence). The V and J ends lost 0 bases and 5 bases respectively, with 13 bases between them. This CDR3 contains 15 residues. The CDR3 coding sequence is TGTGCCAGCAGCCAAGATCCCCAGTCAAGGGAGACCCAGTACTTC. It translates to CASSQDPQSRETQYF.

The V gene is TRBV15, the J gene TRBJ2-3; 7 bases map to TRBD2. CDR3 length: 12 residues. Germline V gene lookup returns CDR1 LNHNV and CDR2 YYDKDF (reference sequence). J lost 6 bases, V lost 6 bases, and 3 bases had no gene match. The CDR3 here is CATRTSADTQYF. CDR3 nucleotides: TGTGCCACCAGAACTAGCGCGGATACGCAGTATTTT.

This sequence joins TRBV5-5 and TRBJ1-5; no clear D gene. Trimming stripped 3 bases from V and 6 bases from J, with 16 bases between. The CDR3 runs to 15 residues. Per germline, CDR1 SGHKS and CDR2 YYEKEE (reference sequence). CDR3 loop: CASSWVVGSGQPQHF. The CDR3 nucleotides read TGTGCCAGCAGCTGGGTGGTGGGCTCGGGTCAGCCCCAGCATTTT.

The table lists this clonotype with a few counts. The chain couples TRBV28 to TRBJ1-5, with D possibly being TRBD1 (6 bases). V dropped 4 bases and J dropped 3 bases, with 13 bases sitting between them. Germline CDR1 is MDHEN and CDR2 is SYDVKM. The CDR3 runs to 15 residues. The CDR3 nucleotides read TGTGCCAGCAGTTCCTCCGGGACATACAATCAGCCCCAGCATTTT. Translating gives CASSSSGTYNQPQHF. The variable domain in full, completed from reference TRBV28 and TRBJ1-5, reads DVKVTQSSRYLVKRTGEKVFLECVQDMDHENMFWYRQDPGLGLRLIYFSYDVKMKEKGDIPEGYSVSREKKERFSLILESASTNQTSMYLCASSSSGTYNQPQHFGDGTRLSIL.